This T cell receptor beta chain was retrieved from a study of T cells in Graves' hyperthyroidism and ophthalmopathy. V lost 6 bases, J lost 5 bases, and 12 bases stayed unmatched. The CDR3 has 15 amino acids. CDR1 and CDR2 (germline): MNHEY, SVGEGT. RNA transcripts yielded amplified TCR beta CDR3 regions. Initially, a first-round RT-PCR of the TCR CDR3 employed the HTBI primer set. Each CDR3 protein is one row after TCRdb ran MiXCR on the multiplex PCR reads. Of 330,000 or so distinct CDR3 sequences in the sample, 15% to 20% were seen once. In its sample, this clonotype was seen many times. The gene calls are TRBV6-2 or TRBV6-3 and TRBJ2-5, with 7 bases identical to TRBD1. Sequenced material: blood. This clonotype originated in a woman in her thirties or forties with Graves' ophthalmopathy. CDR3 bases: TGTGCCAGCAGCCCCGGGACAGATCATTCGGAGACCCAGTACTTC. Its protein is CASSPGTDHSETQYF.